These 28 T cell receptor beta chains were sequenced from one sample in a study of T-cell memory formation after mild COVID-19. TCRdb ran MiXCR on the 5' RACE reads and lists one entry per CDR3 protein. Found here are some 410,000 distinct CDR3 sequences, 23% of them singletons; the top ten hold about 12%. The sequencing input was PBMCs or a T cell subset sorted from them (not recorded which). Every receptor here comes from an adult woman who had mild COVID-19 (a few samples of this study predate the infection). Cell type and time point are not known.

This clonotype was picked up many times. The V gene is TRBV20-1, the J gene TRBJ2-5, with D perhaps matching TRBD1 (6 bases). Trimming stripped 5 bases from V and 5 bases from J, with 18 bases between. The CDR3 spans 14 residues. Germline V gives CDR1 DFQATT, CDR2 SNEGSKA (reference sequence). CDR3 nucleotide sequence: TGCAGTGCTCGGAGGAATCAGGGGCTGGAGACCCAGTACTTC. Protein sequence: CSARRNQGLETQYF.

The chain is built from TRBV7-9 and TRBJ2-2, with D maybe TRBD1 (6 bases). Germline lookup yields CDR1 SEHNR and CDR2 FQNEAQ (reference sequence). The length of the CDR3 is 15 residues. The V end lost 2 bases, the J end lost 6 bases, and 13 bases lay between the germline ends. This chain's CDR3 is CASSLSQGRSGELFF. DNA of the CDR3: TGTGCCAGCAGCTTATCACAGGGAAGATCCGGGGAGCTGTTTTTT.

The chain employs TRBV20-1 and TRBJ2-7; 9 bases are shared with TRBD1. The CDR3 loop spans 14 amino acids. Germline CDR1 and CDR2: DFQATT and SNEGSKA (reference sequence). V dropped 5 bases and J dropped 6; count of bases not matched to a gene: 11. DNA for the CDR3: TGCAGTGCTGTCGGGACAGGGAGAGGTTCCGAGCAGTACTTC. Protein sequence: CSAVGTGRGSEQYF.

This chain joins TRBV15 and TRBJ2-7; D ambiguous. The germline CDR1 and CDR2 sequences are LNHNV and YYDKDF (reference sequence). With 4 bases removed from V and 2 bases from J, the gap between germline ends came to 12 bases. The CDR3 covers 14 residues. The CDR3 region is CATSIPGFTYEQYF. For the CDR3, the DNA is TGTGCCACCAGCATTCCAGGTTTTACCTACGAGCAGTACTTC.

The rearrangement links TRBV5-1 to TRBJ1-3; D might be TRBD1 (6 bases). Trimming removed 4 bases from V and 1 base from J, with 12 bases in between. Per the germline V gene, CDR1 is SGHRS and CDR2 is YFSETQ. The CDR3 totals 15 residues. In DNA form, the CDR3 reads TGCGCCAGCAGCCCTCGGACAGCGTCTGGAAACACCATATATTTT. This gives the protein CASSPRTASGNTIYF.

This clonotype has a handful of counts. This sequence joins TRBV4-3 and TRBJ2-3; D not certain. This CDR3 region has 13 residues. Trimming pared 3 bases from V and 6 bases from J, leaving 10 bases between. Germline V gene data show CDR1 as LGHNA and CDR2 as YSLEER. The DNA for the CDR3 is TGCGCCAGCAGCCACCAGCACGGGGATACGCAGTATTTT. The encoded protein is CASSHQHGDTQYF.

There are a few counts of this clonotype. V gene TRBV5-8 combines with J gene TRBJ2-2; a weak D match, TRBD1 (5 bases). Germline V CDR1 and CDR2: SGHTS, YDEGEE. The CDR3 is made up of 14 amino acids. Trimming pared 4 bases from V and 6 bases from J, leaving 13 bases between. Written as DNA, the CDR3 is TGTGCCAGCAGCAGTCCATTAGGGGCCGGGGAGCTGTTTTTT. Translation: CASSSPLGAGELFF.

This clonotype was found a few times. The chain has TRBV6-6 and TRBJ1-1; perhaps TRBD1 as D (6 bases). Germline V gives CDR1 MNHNY, CDR2 SVGAGI (reference sequence). The V end lost 10 bases, the J end lost 4 bases, and 16 bases lay between the germline ends. This CDR3 has 13 residues. CDR3 bases: TGTGCCACGAGGCTATCGGGGGCCACTGAAGCTTTCTTT. Its protein product is CATRLSGATEAFF.

This clonotype was detected ten times or more. The chain employs TRBV24-1 and TRBJ2-1; 9 bases map to TRBD1. The ends lost 3 bases at V and 8 bases at J; junction bases unmatched: 7. Germline CDR1 KGHDR, CDR2 SFDVKD. The CDR3 contains 15 residues. The CDR3 region has the DNA TGTGCCACCAGTGATGTCCGGGACAGGGCCCATGAGCAGTTCTTC. This encodes CATSDVRDRAHEQFF.

This clonotype was picked up a small number of times. In nucleotides, the CDR3 is TGTGCCAGCAGCTTACTAGCGGGGGCCAGTACCGGGGAGCTGTTTTTT. It codes for CASSLLAGASTGELFF. The chain recombines TRBV7-2 with TRBJ2-2; 10 positions agree with TRBD2. This CDR3 has 16 amino acids. The germline V gene encodes CDR1 SGHTA and CDR2 FQGNSA. With 2 bases clipped from V and 5 bases from J, the junction kept 5 bases outside the gene matches.

This chain joins TRBV4-1 and TRBJ2-7, with a possible D match to TRBD1 (5 bases). CDR1 and CDR2 (germline): MGHRA, YSYEKL. V was cut by 0 bases and J by 13 bases, with 13 bases left in between. The length of the CDR3 is 12 residues. The CDR3: CASSQDGRVLYF. As DNA, the CDR3 is TGCGCCAGCAGCCAAGATGGCAGGGTGTTATACTTC.

The V and J genes are TRBV20-1 and TRBJ2-5; D not resolved. V lost 5 bases and J lost 3, with 13 bases in between. Looked up from germline, CDR1 is DFQATT and CDR2 is SNEGSKA (reference sequence). The CDR3 consists of 13 residues. As DNA, the CDR3 is TGCAGTGCTCAGAAGGGTGGGGAAGAGACCCAGTACTTC. It specifies CSAQKGGEETQYF.

This clonotype was counted a few times. The rearrangement links TRBV30 to TRBJ2-3; D ambiguous. Deletions cut 2 bases from V and 2 bases from J, with 11 bases between. The germline V gene has CDR1 GTSNPN and CDR2 SVGIG (reference sequence). The CDR3 runs 14 residues. In DNA form, the CDR3 reads TGTGCCTGGAGTCGGAGCCTACTCACAGATACGCAGTATTTT. Amino acids: CAWSRSLLTDTQYF.

In its sample, this clonotype was seen a few times. This sequence joins TRBV12-3 or TRBV12-4 and TRBJ2-1; 7 bases match TRBD2. J lost 6 bases, V lost 4 bases, and 9 bases had no gene match. The CDR3 is made up of 15 amino acids. The CDR3 sequence: CASSSSQGLLNEQFF. The CDR3 DNA follows: TGTGCCAGCAGTTCTTCCCAGGGACTACTCAATGAGCAGTTCTTC.

The rearrangement joins TRBV7-9 to TRBJ1-1, with no clear D. Trimming removed 2 bases from V and 9 bases from J, with 10 bases in between. Germline V gives CDR1 SEHNR, CDR2 FQNEAQ (reference sequence). The CDR3 sequence is 12 residues long. The CDR3 DNA reads as TGTGCCAGCAGCTTACTCCTAGAACAAGCTTTCTTT. This translates into CASSLLLEQAFF. The whole variable domain, remainder taken from reference TRBV7-9 and TRBJ1-1, is DTGVSQNPRHKITKRGQNVTFRCDPISEHNRLYWYRQTLGQGPEFLTYFQNEAQLEKSRLLSDRFSAERPKGSFSTLEIQRTEQGDSAMYLCASSLLLEQAFFGQGTRLTVV.

This clonotype was seen more than once but under ten times. V is TRBV7-9 and J is TRBJ1-4; TRBD1 is a possible D gene (5 bases). The germline V and J ends were trimmed by 6 bases and 3 bases, with 17 bases remaining between them. Germline V gene lookup returns CDR1 SEHNR and CDR2 FQNEAQ (reference sequence). The CDR3 runs to 16 residues. The CDR3 bases are TGTGCCAGCAGTTGGGGGGTTGTGTCGGCTAATGAAAAACTGTTTTTT. Translation: CASSWGVVSANEKLFF.

The V call is TRBV5-5, the J call TRBJ1-3; D remains unclear. Germline assignment: CDR1 SGHKS and CDR2 YYEKEE (reference sequence). Trimming cost V 0 bases and J 0 bases, with 7 bases left between them. This CDR3 has 15 amino acids. CDR3 residues: CASSLADDSGNTIYF. The CDR3 DNA sequence: TGTGCCAGCAGCTTGGCGGACGACTCTGGAAACACCATATATTTT.

This clonotype showed up just a few times. The V call is TRBV6-5, the J call TRBJ2-7; 8 bases are a match to TRBD2. The germline V gene has CDR1 MNHEY and CDR2 SVGAGI. V was pared by 8 bases and J by 3 bases, with 12 bases of the junction left unmatched. The CDR3 is made up of 15 amino acids. CDR3 coding DNA: TGTGCCAGCGGTCCTCGGGGGGGACTCTTCTACGAGCAGTACTTC. Encoded protein: CASGPRGGLFYEQYF.

This rearrangement joins TRBV11-1 to TRBJ2-1, with 9 bases fitting TRBD2. The CDR3 contains 15 residues. Germline CDR1 is SGHAT and CDR2 is FQDESV (reference sequence). After removal of 0 bases from V and 5 bases from J, the junction contained 2 bases not matched to a gene. The CDR3 sequence: CASSLAREGHNEQFF. The CDR3 DNA sequence: TGTGCCAGCAGCTTAGCGCGGGAGGGCCACAATGAGCAGTTCTTC.

V usage is TRBV5-1 and J usage is TRBJ2-2; D unclear. Germline CDR1 and CDR2: SGHRS and YFSETQ. The V gene lost 4 bases and the J gene lost 6 bases, with 10 bases spanning the gap. This CDR3 spans 13 amino acids. The CDR3: CASSLLTSGELFF. The CDR3 DNA reads as TGCGCCAGCAGCCTTCTAACCTCCGGGGAGCTGTTTTTT.

There are a few counts of this clonotype. CDR3 region: CASSYSAGNYGYTF. CDR3 nucleotides: TGTGCCAGCAGTTACTCGGCGGGAAACTATGGCTACACCTTC. The V and J genes are TRBV6-2 or TRBV6-3 and TRBJ1-2; D remains unclear. The germline V gene has CDR1 MNHEY and CDR2 SVGEGT. V was trimmed by 0 bases and J by 2 bases, leaving 7 bases between them. The CDR3 sequence is 14 residues long.

This clonotype was seen many times. V gene TRBV7-2 combines with J gene TRBJ2-4; TRBD2 agrees at 7 bases. The CDR3 covers 16 residues. Germline V gene sequence: CDR1 SGHTA, CDR2 FQGNSA. The trim removed 6 bases at V and 0 bases at J, leaving 8 bases unmatched. The CDR3 spells CASSGSGDLAKNIQYF. DNA of the CDR3: TGTGCCAGCAGTGGGAGCGGGGACCTAGCCAAAAACATTCAGTACTTC.

This clonotype came up a few times. The rearrangement joins TRBV15 to TRBJ1-2; tentatively, D is TRBD1 (6 bases). CDR1 and CDR2 from the germline V gene are LNHNV and YYDKDF (reference sequence). V gave up 0 bases and J gave up 7 bases, with 21 bases separating them. CDR3 length: 17 residues. CDR3 residues: CATSRDRGGRSSSGYTF. The CDR3 DNA reads TGTGCCACCAGCAGAGATAGAGGGGGGAGGAGCTCCTCTGGCTACACCTTC.

This clonotype was picked up a small number of times. This sequence joins TRBV29-1 and TRBJ2-5; no clear D. Trimming left V 6 bases short and J 1 base short, with 18 bases between. Germline loops: CDR1 SQVTM, CDR2 ANQGSEA. This CDR3 has 15 amino acids. CDR3 sequence (DNA): TGCAGCGTCGTTCAGACCCGGACCTCCCAAGAGACCCAGTACTTC. Translating it yields CSVVQTRTSQETQYF.

This chain links TRBV5-1 with TRBJ1-1; D gene uncertain. V was shortened by 4 bases and J by 8 bases, with 12 bases between the two germline ends. Germline-derived CDR1 and CDR2 are SGHRS and YFSETQ. This CDR3 has 12 residues. The CDR3 loop is CASSPNGIEAFF. CDR3 nucleotide sequence: TGCGCCAGCAGCCCCAATGGTATAGAAGCTTTCTTT.

This clonotype appeared a few times. The rearrangement links TRBV20-1 to TRBJ1-5; a possible D gene is TRBD1 (6 bases). Germline CDR1 is DFQATT and CDR2 is SNEGSKA (reference sequence). The V gene lost 4 bases and the J gene lost 2 bases, with 9 bases spanning the gap. This CDR3 contains 13 residues. Here the CDR3 reads CSATGDGNQPQHF. The CDR3 DNA reads as TGCAGTGCTACAGGGGACGGCAATCAGCCCCAGCATTTT.

The chain joins TRBV12-3 or TRBV12-4 to TRBJ2-7; D is undetermined. The V end lost 4 bases, the J end lost 1 base, and 11 bases lay between the germline ends. CDR3 size: 14 residues. The CDR3 nucleotides are TGTGCCAGCAGTTCTGGGGTCCTTTCCTACGAGCAGTACTTC. This gives the protein CASSSGVLSYEQYF.

This clonotype was seen only a few times. The V and J genes are TRBV12-3 or TRBV12-4 and TRBJ1-3; 7 nucleotides agree with TRBD1. This CDR3 spans 14 amino acids. V gave up 7 bases and J gave up 3 bases; unmatched junction bases: 6. Here the CDR3 DNA reads TGTGCCAGCAAAGAAACAGGGGATGGAAACACCATATATTTT. Its protein product is CASKETGDGNTIYF.